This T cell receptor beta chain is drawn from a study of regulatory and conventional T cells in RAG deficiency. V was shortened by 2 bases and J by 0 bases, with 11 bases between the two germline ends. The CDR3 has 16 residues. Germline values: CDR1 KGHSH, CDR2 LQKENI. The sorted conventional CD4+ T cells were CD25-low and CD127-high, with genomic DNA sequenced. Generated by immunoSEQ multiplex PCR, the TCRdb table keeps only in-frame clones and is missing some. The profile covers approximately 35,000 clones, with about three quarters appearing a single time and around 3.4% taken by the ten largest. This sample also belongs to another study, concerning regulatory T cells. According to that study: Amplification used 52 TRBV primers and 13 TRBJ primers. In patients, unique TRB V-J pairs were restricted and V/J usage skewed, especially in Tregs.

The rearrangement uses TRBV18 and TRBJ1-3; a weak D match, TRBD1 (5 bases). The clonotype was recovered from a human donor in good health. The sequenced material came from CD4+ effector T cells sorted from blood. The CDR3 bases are TGTGCCAGCTCACCATACCAGGGCCACTCTGGAAACACCATATATTTT. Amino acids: CASSPYQGHSGNTIYF. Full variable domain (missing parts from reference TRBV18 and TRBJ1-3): NAGVMQNPRHLVRRRGQEARLRCSPMKGHSHVYWYRQLPEEGLKFMVYLQKENIIDESGMPKERFSAEFPKEGPSILRIQQVVRGDSAAYFCASSPYQGHSGNTIYFGEGSWLTVV.